Sequencing of this T cell receptor beta chain was carried out in a study of CD8 T cells in Susac syndrome. General observations from the study: By the study's own acknowledgment, its TCR sequencing and HLA analysis included relatively few individuals.

Relapsing-remitting disease, either stable or active, was present in the treatment-naive patients who were the multiple sclerosis controls. Random hexamers served to reverse transcribe roughly 0.5 to 1 ug RNA. By means of immunoSEQ multiplex PCR, TCR beta CDR3 spanning 54 Vbeta and 13 Jbeta underwent amplification. TCRdb called the immunoSEQ multiplex PCR reads again in MiXCR, with one record for every CDR3 protein. The sample consists of roughly 130,000 distinct CDR3 sequences, approximately 95% of them appearing once. This clonotype was picked up one time. The antigen is not known. This CDR3 contains 14 residues. The germline gives CDR1 SQVTM, CDR2 ANQGSEA. V trimming: 7 bases; J trimming: 2 bases; junction bases outside the gene matches: 8.

The source of this sequence is a human donor with multiple sclerosis. Sequencing input: CD4+ T cells from PBMCs. This chain connects TRBV29-1 to TRBJ2-1, with 7 bases fitting TRBD2. CDR3 bases: TGCAGCGCCCAAAGCGGGACCACCTACAATGAGCAGTTCTTC. Translated, it gives CSAQSGTTYNEQFF.